The next 24 T cell receptor beta chains were all read from a single sample in a study of tissue T cells after allogeneic stem cell transplantation. Regarding time point: mouse harvest day 14 after allogeneic transplant. Each mouse received 10^7 T-cell-depleted marrow cells plus 10^6 splenic CD5+ T cells by tail vein. Assay used: immunoSEQ multiplex PCR; TCRdb lists only in-frame clones, some missing. The repertoire holds a few thousand clones, with about half as singletons. Sequenced: lymph node tissue. The receptors originated from a female BALB/c mouse given C57BL/6 T cells with graft-versus-host disease after an allogeneic hematopoietic cell transplant.

Details on this clone: Germline and genes here are mouse. The CDR3 end falls 1 residue outside the read, so it is completed with the germline J gene. This chain connects TRBV3 to TRBJ2-4; weak D call: TRBD1 (6 bases). Trimming pared 4 bases from V and 0 bases from J, leaving 8 bases between. Germline V gene lookup returns CDR1 SNHLY and CDR2 FYNGKV (reference sequence). CDR3 length equals 14 residues. The sequenced CDR3 bases are TGTGCCAGCAGCTCCGGGACAAGTCAAAACACCTTGTAC. Protein: CASSSGTSQNTLY. The complete CDR3 reads CASSSGTSQNTLYF.

This clone was observed once. Gene names and germline refer to mouse. The read terminates 1 residue before the CDR3 end, so the remaining end is supplied by the germline J gene. The chain combines TRBV26 with TRBJ1-1; unclear D gene. Trimming removed 3 bases from V and 0 bases from J, with 2 bases in between. This CDR3 contains 12 residues. Germline V gene sequence: CDR1 KGHPV, CDR2 FQNQEV (reference sequence). The sequenced part of the CDR3 DNA is TGTGCCAGCAGTCTCCCAAACACAGAAGTCTTC. Translated: CASSLPNTEVF. The entire CDR3 protein reads CASSLPNTEVFF.

This clone has a handful of counts. The genes and germline here are from mouse. The CDR3 goes on 1 residue after the read ends, and that part is filled in from the germline J gene. The rearrangement links TRBV23 to TRBJ2-5; the D call TRBD2 from the table was never checked on the DNA. Germline CDR1 and CDR2: KGHTA and FQNQQP. The CDR3 totals 14 residues. The sequenced CDR3 bases are TGCTCCAGCAGGGACTGGGGGAACCAAGACACCCAGTAC. Amino acids: CSSRDWGNQDTQY. The CDR3, in full, reads CSSRDWGNQDTQYF.

Worth noting for this clone: Gene names are the mouse ones. The read halts 1 residue ahead of the CDR3 end, with the missing end drawn from the germline J gene. The chain is built from TRBV23 and TRBJ2-4. Germline V gene lookup returns CDR1 KGHTA and CDR2 FQNQQP. The CDR3 runs 15 residues. The CDR3 DNA, read in part, is TGCTCCAGCAGTCAATCGTGGGGGCGTCAAAACACCTTGTAC. Protein sequence: CSSSQSWGRQNTLY. The entire CDR3 is CSSSQSWGRQNTLYF.

In this sample, this clone turned up once. Mouse gene names apply. The read finishes 1 residue shy of the CDR3 end, and the germline J gene is used to complete it. The rearrangement joins TRBV3 to TRBJ1-1; D might be TRBD1 (5 bases). In germline, CDR1 is SNHLY, CDR2 FYNGKV (reference sequence). CDR3 size: 14 residues. V was shortened by 0 bases and J by 0 bases, with 5 bases between the two germline ends. The DNA read from the CDR3 is TGTGCCAGCAGCTTAGCAGGGGAGAACACAGAAGTCTTC. Translating it yields CASSLAGENTEVF. The entire CDR3 sequence reads CASSLAGENTEVFF.

This clone showed up just a few times. Mouse names are used for the genes. Read sequence stops 1 residue before the CDR3 end, and the germline J gene provides the missing end. The genes are TRBV13-3 and TRBJ1-4; 8 bases match TRBD1. V was pared by 0 bases and J by 0 bases, with 1 base of the junction left unmatched. This CDR3 contains 16 residues. Germline lookup yields CDR1 NNHDY and CDR2 SYVADS. The CDR3 loop is CASSDDRGVSNERLFF. The CDR3 bases that were read are TGTGCCAGCAGTGATGACAGGGGGGTTTCCAACGAAAGATTATTT.

On this clone: Mouse names are used for the genes. Sequencing ends 1 residue short of the CDR3 end; the germline J gene provides the rest. The chain carries TRBV20 and TRBJ2-4, with 10 nucleotides matching TRBD2. In germline, CDR1 is GFQATS, CDR2 STVNSAI. The CDR3 consists of 15 residues. Germline trimming cut 6 bases from V and 4 bases from J; bases unmatched to any gene: 10. CDR3: CGADWGARGENTLYF. The part of the CDR3 DNA that was read is TGTGGTGCCGACTGGGGGGCGCGGGGAGAAAACACCTTGTAC. Based on the CDR3 plus reference TRBV20 and TRBJ2-4, the full variable domain is GALVYQYPRRTICKSGTSMRMECQAVGFQATSVAWYRQSPQKTFELIALSTVNSAIKYEQNFTQEKFPISHPNLSFSSMTVLNAYLEDRGLYLCGADWGARGENTLYFGAGTRLSVL.

This clone appeared a few times. Mouse germline and gene names are used. The DNA ends 1 residue before the CDR3 does, and the rest of the CDR3 is filled in from the germline J gene. V usage is TRBV4 and J usage is TRBJ2-7, with 7 bases lining up with TRBD2. The CDR3 loop spans 13 amino acids. The germline V gene encodes CDR1 LGHDT and CDR2 YNNKQL (reference sequence). The V segment lost 4 bases and the J segment 1 base; nucleotides outside the gene matches: 1. CDR3 in amino acids: CASSLGGSYEQYF. The covered CDR3 bases are TGTGCCAGCAGCTTGGGGGGATCCTATGAACAGTAC.

Comments on this clone: Mouse gene names apply. With the read ending 1 residue before the CDR3 end, the germline J gene is used to fill in that end. V usage is TRBV24 and J usage is TRBJ2-7, with unresolved D. The ends were cut back, 6 bases at V and 6 bases at J, with 3 bases in the middle. This CDR3 comprises 9 residues. CDR1 KGHTA and CDR2 FRNEEI come from the germline V gene. Here the CDR3 reads CASSLEQYF. CDR3 DNA, as far as it was read: TGTGCCAGCAGCCTTGAACAGTAC.

This clone was detected a few times. The gene symbols are mouse symbols. The observed sequence ends 1 residue before the CDR3 terminus, with the missing tail filled in from the germline J gene. The V call is TRBV13-2, the J call TRBJ1-3; 8 nucleotides agree with TRBD1. With V trimmed by 6 bases and J by 2 bases, 4 bases remained unmatched. Germline lookup yields CDR1 NNHNN and CDR2 SYGAGS (reference sequence). CDR3 size: 14 residues. The CDR3 bases that were read are TGTGCCAGCGCCCCAGGGGGCGCTGGAAATACGCTCTAT. This sequence encodes CASAPGGAGNTLY. The whole CDR3 sequence is CASAPGGAGNTLYF.

This clone has a handful of counts. Gene names refer to mouse genes. The read ends 1 residue shy of where the CDR3 ends; the end is completed using the germline J gene. This chain connects TRBV13-3 to TRBJ2-7, with unresolved D. V gave up 1 base and J gave up 3 bases, with 5 bases separating them. The CDR3 runs to 12 residues. Germline assignment: CDR1 NNHDY and CDR2 SYVADS. Incomplete CDR3 DNA: TGTGCCAGCAGTGATACAGACTATGAACAGTAC. Its translation: CASSDTDYEQY. The whole CDR3 protein reads CASSDTDYEQYF.

A remark on this clone: Germline and genes here are mouse. The read ends 1 residue early relative to the CDR3; the germline J gene fills the gap. The rearrangement uses TRBV12-2 and TRBJ1-1, with 8 bases lining up with TRBD1. Germline loops: CDR1 SGHLS, CDR2 HYDKME. The junction had 0 bases not matched to a gene; V was cut back by 0 bases and J by 1 base. The CDR3 runs 14 residues. The CDR3: CASSLGQGNTEVFF. CDR3 bases read: TGTGCCAGCTCTCTCGGACAGGGGAACACAGAAGTCTTC.

For this clone: Gene names and germline match the mouse. The read gets to within 1 residue of the CDR3 end, and the germline J gene fills in the rest. The chain employs TRBV16 and TRBJ1-6; D is perhaps TRBD1 (5 bases). TRBJ1-6 falls under the ORF class, with uncertain function. In germline, CDR1 is SGHSA, CDR2 FRNQAP. CDR3 length: 13 residues. V lost 5 bases, J lost 4 bases, and 6 bases lay in between. This chain's CDR3 is CASSPGYNSPLYF. CDR3 bases read: TGTGCAAGCAGCCCAGGGTATAATTCGCCCCTCTAC.

For this clone: The listed genes are named as in mouse. The read falls 1 residue short of the CDR3 end, and the missing part is taken from the germline J gene. V is TRBV29 and J is TRBJ1-6; 9 positions agree with TRBD1. TRBJ1-6 counts as an open reading frame of uncertain function. V shed 3 bases, J shed 1 base, and the junction held 1 base outside the gene matches. CDR3 length equals 16 residues. The germline CDR1 and CDR2 sequences are MSHET and SYDVDS. CDR3 DNA, as far as it was read: TGTGCTAGCAGTTTGGGGACAGGGTCCTATAATTCGCCCCTCTAC. This translates into CASSLGTGSYNSPLY. The entire CDR3 reads CASSLGTGSYNSPLYF.

Notes on this clone: Gene names are the mouse ones. The missing CDR3 end, 1 residue past where the read stops, is filled in from the germline J gene. The chain has TRBV31 and TRBJ1-1; possibly TRBD1 for D (6 bases). The germline V gene encodes CDR1 GKSSPN and CDR2 SITVG. The CDR3 sequence is 11 residues long. The V end was cut by 0 bases, the J end by 8 bases, with 7 bases between. The part of the CDR3 DNA that was read is TGTGCCTGGAGTCTAGGGGGGGAAGTCTTC. Its protein product is CAWSLGGEVF. The whole CDR3 is CAWSLGGEVFF.

As to this clone: Gene names refer to mouse genes. Read sequence stops 1 residue before the CDR3 end, and the germline J gene provides the missing end. The chain carries TRBV26 and TRBJ2-7; 7 nucleotides align to TRBD1. The CDR3 runs 13 residues. Looked up from germline, CDR1 is KGHPV and CDR2 is FQNQEV (reference sequence). The V and J ends lost 6 bases and 2 bases, in that order; junction bases with no gene match: 4. CDR3 DNA (partial): TGTGCCAGCAGCCTGACAGGGACCTATGAACAGTAC. Its translation: CASSLTGTYEQY. The full CDR3 is CASSLTGTYEQYF.

In the case of this clone: The gene names given are mouse names. The read comes to an end 1 residue before the CDR3 does, leaving the germline J gene to fill in the end. The rearrangement links TRBV23 to TRBJ2-4; the D segment call TRBD1 is taken from the table without a DNA check. The CDR3 spans 14 residues. Germline CDR1 reads KGHTA; CDR2 reads FQNQQP. The CDR3 sequence is CSSSYRVSQNTLYF. The CDR3 DNA, read in part, is TGCTCCAGCAGTTACAGGGTTAGTCAAAACACCTTGTAC.

By frequency in the sample, this clone is medium-sized. The genes are named according to mouse. The DNA ends 1 residue before the CDR3 does, and the rest of the CDR3 is filled in from the germline J gene. The chain couples TRBV12-2 to TRBJ1-3; TRBD1 matches 7 bases. Unmatched junction bases numbered 3, after V lost 2 bases and J lost 0 bases. The CDR3 loop spans 15 amino acids. CDR1 is SGHLS, CDR2 HYDKME, per germline. The CDR3 region is CASSQQGSSGNTLYF. Partial CDR3 DNA: TGTGCCAGCTCTCAACAGGGGTCTTCTGGAAATACGCTCTAT.

Concerning this clone: Gene names are mouse gene names. The missing CDR3 end, 1 residue past where the read stops, is filled in from the germline J gene. V and J are TRBV31 and TRBJ2-5; D may be TRBD2 (6 bases). The CDR3 runs 14 residues. V was trimmed by 5 bases and J by 2 bases, leaving 14 bases between them. From germline, CDR1 is GKSSPN and CDR2 SITVG. CDR3: CAWVTGGGQDTQYF. The sequenced part of the CDR3 DNA is TGTGCCTGGGTCACGGGGGGTGGCCAAGACACCCAGTAC. Filled out from reference TRBV31 and TRBJ2-5, the complete variable domain reads AQTIHQWPVAEIKAVGSPLSLGCTIKGKSSPNLYWYWQATGGTLQQLFYSITVGQVESVVQLNLSASRPKDDQFILSTEKLLLSHSGFYLCAWVTGGGQDTQYFGPGTRLLVL.

To note about this clone: These gene names are mouse names. The read gets to within 1 residue of the CDR3 end, and the germline J gene fills in the rest. The chain couples TRBV12-1 to TRBJ1-1; 8 bases are shared with TRBD1. Germline V lookup: CDR1 SGHSN, CDR2 HYEKVE. With V trimmed by 4 bases and J by 0 bases, 3 bases remained unmatched. This CDR3 has 14 residues. CDR3 in amino acids: CASSLTGANTEVFF. The CDR3 DNA, read in part, is TGTGCCAGCTCACTGACAGGGGCAAACACAGAAGTCTTC. The variable domain in full, with the rest retrieved from reference TRBV12-1 and TRBJ1-1, is DSGVVQSPRHIIKEKGGRSVLTCIPISGHSNVVWYQQTLGKELKFLIQHYEKVERDKGFLPSRFSVQQFDDYHSEMNMSALELEDSAMYFCASSLTGANTEVFFGKGTRLTVV.

With regard to this clone: Each gene name is a mouse one. Read sequence stops 1 residue before the CDR3 end, and the germline J gene provides the missing end. This chain connects TRBV26 to TRBJ1-1; 8 bases fit TRBD1. The CDR3 has 15 amino acids. Per the germline V gene, CDR1 is KGHPV and CDR2 is FQNQEV (reference sequence). The ends lost 6 bases at V and 1 base at J; junction bases unmatched: 7. Partial CDR3 DNA: TGTGCCAGCAGCCGAGTGCAGGGGGCGAACACAGAAGTCTTC. Amino acids: CASSRVQGANTEVF. The full CDR3 reads CASSRVQGANTEVFF. Drawing the rest from reference TRBV26 and TRBJ1-1, the complete variable domain is NSKVIQTPRYLVKGQGQKAKMRCIPEKGHPVVFWYQQNKNNEFKFLINFQNQEVLQQIDMTEKRFSAECPSNSPCSLEIQSSEAGDSALYLCASSRVQGANTEVFFGKGTRLTVV.

Comment on this clone: The gene names here belong to mouse. The missing CDR3 end, 1 residue past where the read stops, is filled in from the germline J gene. The chain employs TRBV13-1 and TRBJ2-2, with 9 bases fitting TRBD2. The CDR3 has 15 residues. CDR1 is NSHNY, CDR2 SYGAGN, per germline. J was trimmed by 1 base and V by 3 bases; bases with no gene match: 1. Incomplete CDR3 DNA: TGTGCCAGCAGTGGGGGACTGGGAAACACCGGGCAGCTCTAC. It translates to CASSGGLGNTGQLY. The whole CDR3 reads CASSGGLGNTGQLYF.

This clone occurred a few times. Here the gene names and germline are mouse. The CDR3 end falls 1 residue outside the read, so it is completed with the germline J gene. The rearrangement links TRBV26 to TRBJ2-7, with a weak D call TRBD1 (6 bases). Germline values: CDR1 KGHPV, CDR2 FQNQEV (reference sequence). The germline V and J ends were trimmed by 4 bases and 4 bases, with 8 bases remaining between them. The CDR3 has 12 amino acids. The part of the CDR3 DNA that was read is TGTGCCAGCAGTCGGACAGATTATGAACAGTAC. Amino acids: CASSRTDYEQY. The CDR3, in full, reads CASSRTDYEQYF.

Points on this clone: Mouse gene names and germline throughout. The missing CDR3 end, 1 residue past where the read stops, is filled in from the germline J gene. The rearrangement joins TRBV13-1 to TRBJ1-5, with D uncertain. CDR1 is NSHNY, CDR2 SYGAGN, per germline. Between the trimmed V and J ends, which lost 0 bases and 0 bases, there was a span of 7 bases. The CDR3 spans 15 residues. The sequenced CDR3 bases are TGTGCCAGCAGTGATGCTCGCAATAACAACCAGGCTCCGCTT. It specifies CASSDARNNNQAPL. The CDR3 as a whole reads CASSDARNNNQAPLF.